This TCR beta chain stems from a study of blood T cell repertoires in COVID-19. Study-wide context: Some COVID-19 samples were acute and others convalescent; all came from the United States, Italy and Spain. PBMCs, B-cell-depleted T cells, or T cells provided the cDNA or gDNA that made up the material.

The V and J ends lost 0 bases and 4 bases, in that order; junction bases with no gene match: 6. Per the germline V gene, CDR1 is SGDLS and CDR2 is YYNGEE. This CDR3 has 16 residues. Methods used by the authors: Counts of nucleated cells, estimated from reference gene primer amplification, were obtained. Clones were sequenced by immunoSEQ multiplex PCR, and TCRdb holds only the in-frame ones, with some missing. V and J calls and clone size are those listed in that table; D and trimming were worked out from the DNA. The table shows about 260,000 clones, with 80% to 85% occurring only once. The sample consisted of peripheral blood. This TCR was sampled from a man in his fifties or sixties with acute or convalescent COVID-19. The chain uses TRBV9 and TRBJ2-3; 9 positions match TRBD2. The CDR3 nucleotides are TGTGCCAGCAGCGTAGTTGGTAGCGGGGGTGCAGATACGCAGTATTTT. Translated: CASSVVGSGGADTQYF.